The TCR beta chain under discussion was sequenced for a study of shared clonotypes between healthy human individuals. Study-wide points: Despite large depth, rarefaction showed incomplete sorted-subset sequencing.

200 to 250 ng DNA, 30,000 to 35,000 T cell genomes, went into each sorted-subset replicate PCR. Libraries were prepared by immunoSEQ multiplex PCR; TCRdb keeps only in-frame clonotypes and omits some of them. This table holds 950,000 to 1,300,000 clones, around 76% found once. This CDR3 region has 14 residues. Trimming shortened V by 5 bases and J by 5 bases, and 15 bases separated the two germline ends. The germline CDR1 and CDR2 sequences are WNHNN and SYGVQD (reference sequence). Comments on this clone: The antigen remains unidentified.

What was sequenced was memory CD4+ T cells sorted from blood. Documented subset: CD45RA-negative fraction. The receptor comes from a young man in good health. This chain uses TRBV10-1 with TRBJ2-5, with D maybe TRBD1 (5 bases). In DNA form, the CDR3 reads TGCGCCAGCAGTATTGGGGCCCCCGGGGAGACCCAGTACTTC. The encoded protein is CASSIGAPGETQYF.